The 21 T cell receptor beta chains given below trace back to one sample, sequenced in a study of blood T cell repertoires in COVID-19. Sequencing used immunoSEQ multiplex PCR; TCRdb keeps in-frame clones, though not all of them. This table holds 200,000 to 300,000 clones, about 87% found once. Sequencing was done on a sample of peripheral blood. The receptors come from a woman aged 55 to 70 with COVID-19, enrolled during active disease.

The CDR3 is CASRRDRGTGELFF. The CDR3 DNA reads as TGTGCCAGTAGACGGGACAGGGGCACCGGGGAGCTGTTTTTT. The chain employs TRBV19 and TRBJ2-2; 10 bases map to TRBD1. CDR3 size: 14 residues. The germline CDR1 and CDR2 sequences are LNHDA and SQIVND (reference sequence). With 6 bases clipped from V and 4 bases from J, the junction kept 2 bases outside the gene matches.

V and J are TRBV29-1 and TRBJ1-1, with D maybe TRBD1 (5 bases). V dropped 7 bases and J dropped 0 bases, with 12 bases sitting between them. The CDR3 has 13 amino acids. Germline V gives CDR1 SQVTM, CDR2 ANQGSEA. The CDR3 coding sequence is TGCAGCGCCGTCGGGGGGATGAACACTGAAGCTTTCTTT. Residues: CSAVGGMNTEAFF.

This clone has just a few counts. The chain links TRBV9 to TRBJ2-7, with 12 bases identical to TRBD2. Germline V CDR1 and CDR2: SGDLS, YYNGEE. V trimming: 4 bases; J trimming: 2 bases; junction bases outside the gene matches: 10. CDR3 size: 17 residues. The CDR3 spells CASSRPSPSGRAYEQYF. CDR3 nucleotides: TGTGCCAGCAGCCGACCATCCCCTAGCGGGAGGGCCTACGAGCAGTACTTC. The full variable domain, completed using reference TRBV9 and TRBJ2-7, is DSGVTQTPKHLITATGQRVTLRCSPRSGDLSVYWYQQSLDQGLQFLIQYYNGEERAKGNILERFSAQQFPDLHSELNLSSLELGDSALYFCASSRPSPSGRAYEQYFGPGTRLTVT.

The chain's CDR3 is CASSYIGGGNQPQHF. The DNA of the CDR3 is TGTGCCAGCAGTTATATTGGAGGGGGCAATCAGCCCCAGCATTTT. The chain combines TRBV6-6 with TRBJ1-5; tentative D call: TRBD1 (5 bases). Trimming pared 3 bases from V and 2 bases from J, leaving 11 bases between. The CDR3 has 15 amino acids. CDR1 and CDR2 (germline): MNHNY, SVGAGI (reference sequence).

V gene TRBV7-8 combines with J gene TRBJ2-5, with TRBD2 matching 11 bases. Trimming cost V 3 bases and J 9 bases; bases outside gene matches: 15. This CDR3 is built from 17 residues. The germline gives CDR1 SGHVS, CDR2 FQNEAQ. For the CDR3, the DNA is TGTGCCAGCAGCTTTTCCTCGGGGATAGCGGGAGGGGGTGCCCAGTACTTC. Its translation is CASSFSSGIAGGGAQYF.

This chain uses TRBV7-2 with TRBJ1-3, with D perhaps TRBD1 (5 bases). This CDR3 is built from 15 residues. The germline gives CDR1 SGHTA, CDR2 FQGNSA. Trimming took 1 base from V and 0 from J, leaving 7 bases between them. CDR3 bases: TGTGCCAGCAGCTTAGACAGGACCTCTGGAAACACCATATATTTT. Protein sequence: CASSLDRTSGNTIYF.

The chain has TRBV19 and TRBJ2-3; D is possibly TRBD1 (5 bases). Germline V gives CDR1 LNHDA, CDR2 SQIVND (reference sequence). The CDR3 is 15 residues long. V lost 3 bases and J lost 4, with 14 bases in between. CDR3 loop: CASSIRAGKADTQYF. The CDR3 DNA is TGTGCCAGTAGTATTAGGGCAGGGAAGGCAGATACGCAGTATTTT.

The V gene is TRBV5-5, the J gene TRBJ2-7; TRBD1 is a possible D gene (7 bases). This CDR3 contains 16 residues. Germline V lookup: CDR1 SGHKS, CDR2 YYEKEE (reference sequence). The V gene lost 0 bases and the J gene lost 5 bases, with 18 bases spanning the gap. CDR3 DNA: TGTGCCAGCAGCTTGGCCGGGAGACAGGGAGTTGACGAGCAGTACTTC. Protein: CASSLAGRQGVDEQYF. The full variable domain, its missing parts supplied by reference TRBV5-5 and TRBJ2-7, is DAGVTQSPTHLIKTRGQQVTLRCSPISGHKSVSWYQQVLGQGPQFIFQYYEKEERGRGNFPDRFSARQFPNYSSELNVNALLLGDSALYLCASSLAGRQGVDEQYFGPGTRLTVT.

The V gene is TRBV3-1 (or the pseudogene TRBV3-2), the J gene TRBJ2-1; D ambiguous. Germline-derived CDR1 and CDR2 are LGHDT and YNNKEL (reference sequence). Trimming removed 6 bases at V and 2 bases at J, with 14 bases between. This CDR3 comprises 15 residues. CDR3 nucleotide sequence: TGTGCCAGCAGAGCCACCGGTTCCCCCTACAATGAGCAGTTCTTC. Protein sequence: CASRATGSPYNEQFF.

The chain's CDR3 is CASSPLAGGSSYNEQFF. The CDR3 DNA is TGTGCCAGCAGCCCCTTAGCGGGGGGGAGCTCCTACAATGAGCAGTTCTTC. The chain uses TRBV4-2 and TRBJ2-1, with TRBD2 identical over 11 bases. The CDR3 length is 17 residues. Germline assignment: CDR1 LGHNA and CDR2 YNFKEQ. J gave up 0 bases and V 4 bases, and 5 bases lay outside the gene matches.

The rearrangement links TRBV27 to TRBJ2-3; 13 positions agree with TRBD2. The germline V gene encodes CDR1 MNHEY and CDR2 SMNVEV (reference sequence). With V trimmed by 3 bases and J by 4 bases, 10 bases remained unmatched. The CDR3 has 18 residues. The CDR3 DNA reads TGTGCCAGCAGTTTCAAGAGACTAGCGGGAGGAGGTTCAGATACGCAGTATTTT. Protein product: CASSFKRLAGGGSDTQYF.

CDR3 sequence (DNA): TGTGCCAGCAGCTTAGTCCGGGGTCGGGGCTACACCTTC. Its protein product is CASSLVRGRGYTF. The chain has TRBV5-4 and TRBJ1-2; D is ambiguous. Trimming left V 2 bases short and J 8 bases short, with 13 bases between. Germline CDR1 is SGHNT and CDR2 is YYREEE (reference sequence). This CDR3 has 13 amino acids.

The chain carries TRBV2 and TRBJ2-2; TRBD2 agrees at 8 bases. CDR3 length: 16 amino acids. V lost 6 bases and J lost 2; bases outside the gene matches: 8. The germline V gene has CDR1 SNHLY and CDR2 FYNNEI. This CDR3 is CASRETGGGNTGELFF. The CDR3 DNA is TGTGCCAGCAGGGAAACCGGGGGGGGAAACACCGGGGAGCTGTTTTTT.

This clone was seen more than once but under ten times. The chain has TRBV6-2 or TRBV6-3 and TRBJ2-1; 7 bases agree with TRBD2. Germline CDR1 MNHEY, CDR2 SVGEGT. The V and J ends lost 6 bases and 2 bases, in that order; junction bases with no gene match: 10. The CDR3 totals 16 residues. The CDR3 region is CASSKYGGGTYNEQFF. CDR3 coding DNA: TGTGCCAGCAGCAAATATGGGGGAGGGACCTACAATGAGCAGTTCTTC.

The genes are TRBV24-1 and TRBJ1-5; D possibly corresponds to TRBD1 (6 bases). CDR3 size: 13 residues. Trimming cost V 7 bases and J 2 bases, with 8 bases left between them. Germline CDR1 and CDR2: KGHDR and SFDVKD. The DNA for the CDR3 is TGTGCCACCAGACAGGGCCGCAATCAGCCCCAGCATTTT. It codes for CATRQGRNQPQHF.

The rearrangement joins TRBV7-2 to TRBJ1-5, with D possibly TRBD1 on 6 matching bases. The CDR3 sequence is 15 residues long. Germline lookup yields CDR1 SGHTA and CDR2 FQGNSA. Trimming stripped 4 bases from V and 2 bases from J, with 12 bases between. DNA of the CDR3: TGTGCCAGCAGCTCACAGGGTTTTGGCAATCAGCCCCAGCATTTT. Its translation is CASSSQGFGNQPQHF.

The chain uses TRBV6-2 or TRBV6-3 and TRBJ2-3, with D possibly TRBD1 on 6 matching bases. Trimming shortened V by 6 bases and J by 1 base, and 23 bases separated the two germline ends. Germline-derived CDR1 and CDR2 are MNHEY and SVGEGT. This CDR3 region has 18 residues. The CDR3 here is CASSHTSRDNRGTDTQYF. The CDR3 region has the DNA TGTGCCAGCAGCCACACGTCCCGGGACAATAGGGGCACAGATACGCAGTATTTT.

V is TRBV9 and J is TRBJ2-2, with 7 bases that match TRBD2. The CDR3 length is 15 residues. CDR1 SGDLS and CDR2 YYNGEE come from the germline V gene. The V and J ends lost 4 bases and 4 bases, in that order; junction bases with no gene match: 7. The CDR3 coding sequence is TGTGCCAGCAGCCCCACTAGCGAAGGCACCGGGGAGCTGTTTTTT. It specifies CASSPTSEGTGELFF.

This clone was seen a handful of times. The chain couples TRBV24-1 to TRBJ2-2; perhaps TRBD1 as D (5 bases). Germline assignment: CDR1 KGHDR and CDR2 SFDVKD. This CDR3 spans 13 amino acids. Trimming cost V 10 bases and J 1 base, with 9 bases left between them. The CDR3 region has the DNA TGTGCCACGAAAGGACAGAACACCGGGGAGCTGTTTTTT. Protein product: CATKGQNTGELFF.

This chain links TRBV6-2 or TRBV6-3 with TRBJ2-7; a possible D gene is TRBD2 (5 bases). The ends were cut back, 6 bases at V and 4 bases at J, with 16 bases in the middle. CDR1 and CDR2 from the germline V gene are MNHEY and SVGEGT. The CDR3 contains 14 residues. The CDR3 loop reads CASSPPGRVYEQYF. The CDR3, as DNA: TGTGCCAGCAGCCCCCCCGGGCGGGTTTACGAGCAGTACTTC.

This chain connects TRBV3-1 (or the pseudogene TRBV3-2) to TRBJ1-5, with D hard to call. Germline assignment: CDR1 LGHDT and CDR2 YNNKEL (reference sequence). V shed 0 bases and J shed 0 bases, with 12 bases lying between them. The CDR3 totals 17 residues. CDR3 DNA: TGTGCCAGCAGCCAAGATGGGCCTTTCAATAGCAATCAGCCCCAGCATTTT. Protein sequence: CASSQDGPFNSNQPQHF.